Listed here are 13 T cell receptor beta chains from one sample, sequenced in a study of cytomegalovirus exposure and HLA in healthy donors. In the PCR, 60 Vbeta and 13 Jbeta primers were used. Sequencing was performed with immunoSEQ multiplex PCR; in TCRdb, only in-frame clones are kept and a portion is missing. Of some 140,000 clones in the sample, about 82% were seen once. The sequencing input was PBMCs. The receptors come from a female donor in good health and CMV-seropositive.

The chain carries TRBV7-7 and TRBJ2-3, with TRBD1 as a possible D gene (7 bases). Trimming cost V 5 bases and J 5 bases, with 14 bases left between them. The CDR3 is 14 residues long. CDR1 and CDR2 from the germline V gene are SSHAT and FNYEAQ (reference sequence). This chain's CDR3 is CASSQTGREDTQYF. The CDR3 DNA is TGTGCCAGCAGCCAGACAGGGCGGGAAGATACGCAGTATTTT.

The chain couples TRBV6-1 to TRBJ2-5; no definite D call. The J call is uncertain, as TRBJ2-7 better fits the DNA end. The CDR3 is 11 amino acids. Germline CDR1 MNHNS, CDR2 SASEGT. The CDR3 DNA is TGTGCCAGCAGTGAAATCTACGAGCAGTACTTC. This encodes CASSEIYEQYF.

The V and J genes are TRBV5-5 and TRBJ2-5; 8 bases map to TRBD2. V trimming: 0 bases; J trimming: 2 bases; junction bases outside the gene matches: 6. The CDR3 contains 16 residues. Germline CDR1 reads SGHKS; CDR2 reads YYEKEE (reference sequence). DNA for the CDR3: TGTGCCAGCAGCTTGGTACCAGTAGCGGGACAAGAGACCCAGTACTTC. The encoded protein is CASSLVPVAGQETQYF.

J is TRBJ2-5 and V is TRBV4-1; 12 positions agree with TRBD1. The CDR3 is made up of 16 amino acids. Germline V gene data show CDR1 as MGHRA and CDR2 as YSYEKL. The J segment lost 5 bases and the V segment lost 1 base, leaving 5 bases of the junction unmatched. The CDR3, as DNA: TGCGCCAGCAGCCAAGCGGGGACAGGGGGCGGGGAGACCCAGTACTTC. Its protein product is CASSQAGTGGGETQYF.

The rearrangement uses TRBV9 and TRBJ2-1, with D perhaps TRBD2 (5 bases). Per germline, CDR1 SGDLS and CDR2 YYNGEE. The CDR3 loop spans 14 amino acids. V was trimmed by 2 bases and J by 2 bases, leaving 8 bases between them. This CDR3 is CASSVSGPYNEQFF. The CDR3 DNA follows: TGTGCCAGCAGCGTGAGCGGCCCCTACAATGAGCAGTTCTTC.

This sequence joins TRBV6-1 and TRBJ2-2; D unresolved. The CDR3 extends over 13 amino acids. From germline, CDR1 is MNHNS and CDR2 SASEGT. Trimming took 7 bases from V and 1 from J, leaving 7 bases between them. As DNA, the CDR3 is TGTGCCAGCAAGGCGGAGAACACCGGGGAGCTGTTTTTT. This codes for CASKAENTGELFF.

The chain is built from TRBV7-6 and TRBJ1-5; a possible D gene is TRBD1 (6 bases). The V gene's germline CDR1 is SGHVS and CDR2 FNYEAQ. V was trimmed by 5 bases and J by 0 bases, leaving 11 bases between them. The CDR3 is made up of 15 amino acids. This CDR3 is CASSPGQYSNQPQHF. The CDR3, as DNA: TGTGCCAGCAGCCCCGGACAGTATAGCAATCAGCCCCAGCATTTT.

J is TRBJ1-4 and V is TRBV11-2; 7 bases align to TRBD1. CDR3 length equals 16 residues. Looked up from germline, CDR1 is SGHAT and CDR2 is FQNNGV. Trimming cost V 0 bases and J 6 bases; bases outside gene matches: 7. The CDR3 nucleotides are TGTGCCAGCAGCTTAGAAGGGGGCGCAGGTCATGAAAAACTGTTTTTT. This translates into CASSLEGGAGHEKLFF.

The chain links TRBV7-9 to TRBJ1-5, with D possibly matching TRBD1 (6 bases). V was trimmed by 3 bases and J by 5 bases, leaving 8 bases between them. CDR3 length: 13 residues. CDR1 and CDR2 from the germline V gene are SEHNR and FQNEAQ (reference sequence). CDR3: CASSLDSYQPQHF. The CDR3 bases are TGTGCCAGCAGCTTGGACAGTTATCAGCCCCAGCATTTT. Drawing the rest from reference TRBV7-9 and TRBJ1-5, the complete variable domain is DTGVSQNPRHKITKRGQNVTFRCDPISEHNRLYWYRQTLGQGPEFLTYFQNEAQLEKSRLLSDRFSAERPKGSFSTLEIQRTEQGDSAMYLCASSLDSYQPQHFGDGTRLSIL.

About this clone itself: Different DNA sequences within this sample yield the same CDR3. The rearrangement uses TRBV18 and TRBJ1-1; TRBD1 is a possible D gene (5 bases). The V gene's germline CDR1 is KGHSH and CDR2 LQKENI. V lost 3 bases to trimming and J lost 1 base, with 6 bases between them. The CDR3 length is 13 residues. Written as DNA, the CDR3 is TGTGCCAGCTCACCGGGGCAGAACACTGAAGCTTTCTTT. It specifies CASSPGQNTEAFF.

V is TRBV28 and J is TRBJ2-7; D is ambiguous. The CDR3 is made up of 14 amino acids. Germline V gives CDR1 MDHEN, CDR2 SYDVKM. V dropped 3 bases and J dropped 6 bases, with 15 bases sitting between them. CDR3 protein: CASSLVQTFFEQYF. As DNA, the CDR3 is TGTGCCAGCAGTTTGGTCCAGACTTTCTTCGAGCAGTACTTC.

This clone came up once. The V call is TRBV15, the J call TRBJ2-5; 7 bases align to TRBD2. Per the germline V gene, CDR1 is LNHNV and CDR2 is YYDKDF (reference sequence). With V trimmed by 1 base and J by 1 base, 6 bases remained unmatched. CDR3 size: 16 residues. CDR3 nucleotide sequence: TGTGCCACCAGCAGAGGGTCTAGCGGAACCCAAGAGACCCAGTACTTC. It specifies CATSRGSSGTQETQYF. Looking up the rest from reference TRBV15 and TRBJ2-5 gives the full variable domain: DAMVIQNPRYQVTQFGKPVTLSCSQTLNHNVMYWYQQKSSQAPKLLFHYYDKDFNNEADTPDNFQSRRPNTSFCFLDIRSPGLGDTAMYLCATSRGSSGTQETQYFGPGTRLLVL.

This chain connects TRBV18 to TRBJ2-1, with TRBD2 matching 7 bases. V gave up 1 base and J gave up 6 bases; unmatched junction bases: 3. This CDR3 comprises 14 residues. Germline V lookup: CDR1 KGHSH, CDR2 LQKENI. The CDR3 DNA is TGTGCCAGCTCACCACAGACGGGAGGCAATGAGCAGTTCTTC. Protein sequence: CASSPQTGGNEQFF.